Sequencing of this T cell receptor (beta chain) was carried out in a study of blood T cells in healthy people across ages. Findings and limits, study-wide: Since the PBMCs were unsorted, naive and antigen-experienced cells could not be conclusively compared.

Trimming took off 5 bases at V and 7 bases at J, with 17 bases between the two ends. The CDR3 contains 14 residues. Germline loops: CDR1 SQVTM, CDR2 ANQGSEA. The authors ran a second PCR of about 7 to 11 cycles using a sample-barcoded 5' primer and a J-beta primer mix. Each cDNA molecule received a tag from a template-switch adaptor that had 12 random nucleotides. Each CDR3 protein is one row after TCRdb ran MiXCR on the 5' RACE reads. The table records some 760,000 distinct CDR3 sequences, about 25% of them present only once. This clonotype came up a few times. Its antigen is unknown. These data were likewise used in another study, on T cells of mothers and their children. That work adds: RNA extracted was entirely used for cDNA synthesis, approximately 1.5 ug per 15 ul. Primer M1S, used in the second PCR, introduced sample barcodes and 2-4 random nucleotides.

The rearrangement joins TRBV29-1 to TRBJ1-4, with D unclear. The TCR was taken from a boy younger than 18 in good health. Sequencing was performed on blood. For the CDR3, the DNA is TGCAGCGTTCAGGTTCCCTTCTCGGTTGAAAAACTGTTTTTT. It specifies CSVQVPFSVEKLFF.